A selection of T cell receptor beta chains follows, all from one sample in a study of T cell repertoires in cytomegalovirus infection. MiXCR was run by TCRdb on the reads, yielding one entry per CDR3 protein. The sample contains approximately 1,000,000 distinct CDR3 sequences, approximately 30% of which appear only once. These receptors have no identified antigens. Sequences were derived from cultured CD8+ T cells from PBMCs, sampled from culture after CMV antigen stimulation. Receptor source: a human donor in good health (CMV status not recorded). Some clones in this sample may be carry-over from other donors' samples. Each CDR3 is given with its conserved first and last residue. The D gene is left open where the match is weak. Rows give clone size only sometimes, using once, few, many, or a class for an expanded clone.

V gene: TRBV27; clone size: few; J gene: TRBJ1-1; D gene: .; CDR3 protein: CASLGGFNTEAFF; CDR3 DNA: TGTGCCAGCCTAGGTGGGTTTAACACTGAAGCTTTCTTT
V gene: TRBV7-2; clone size: few; J gene: TRBJ1-2; D gene: .; CDR3 protein: CASRLRMGGRDGYTF; CDR3 DNA: TGTGCCAGCAGGTTAAGGATGGGGGGCCGGGATGGCTACACCTTC
V gene: TRBV7-9; clone size: few; J gene: TRBJ1-1; D gene: .; CDR3 protein: CASSRDKISGGRDTEAFF; CDR3 DNA: TGTGCCAGCAGCCGGGACAAAATCTCCGGTGGTCGGGACACTGAAGCTTTCTTT
V gene: TRBV6-1; clone size: .; J gene: TRBJ1-1; D gene: .; CDR3 protein: CASLVPQGGTEAFF; CDR3 DNA: TGTGCCAGCCTCGTCCCGCAGGGAGGAACTGAAGCTTTCTTT
V gene: TRBV7-9; clone size: many; J gene: TRBJ2-3; D gene: .; CDR3 protein: CASSSAGTWDTQYF; CDR3 DNA: TGTGCCAGCAGCTCAGCCGGGACCTGGGATACGCAGTATTTT
V gene: TRBV7-9; clone size: .; J gene: TRBJ2-5; D gene: TRBD1; CDR3 protein: CASSPPSDRGLWQETQYF; CDR3 DNA: TGTGCCAGCAGCCCCCCTTCCGACAGGGGGCTCTGGCAAGAGACCCAGTACTTC
V gene: TRBV27; clone size: .; J gene: TRBJ1-4; D gene: .; CDR3 protein: CATLGGAREKLFF; CDR3 DNA: TGTGCCACCCTGGGGGGGGCGCGGGAAAAACTGTTTTTT
V gene: TRBV6-6; clone size: few; J gene: TRBJ2-3; D gene: .; CDR3 protein: CASSSLLRDTQYF; CDR3 DNA: TGTGCCAGCAGTAGCCTTTTGCGGGATACGCAGTATTTT
V gene: TRBV4-2; clone size: few; J gene: TRBJ2-3; D gene: .; CDR3 protein: CASSQGTPDTQYF; CDR3 DNA: TGTGCCAGCAGCCAAGGGACTCCGGATACGCAGTATTTT
V gene: TRBV12-3/TRBV12-4; clone size: many; J gene: TRBJ2-1; D gene: TRBD2; CDR3 protein: CASSFRGGSSQFF; CDR3 DNA: TGTGCCAGCAGTTTTCGGGGGGGCTCTTCTCAGTTCTTC
V gene: TRBV20-1; clone size: few; J gene: TRBJ1-2; D gene: TRBD1; CDR3 protein: CSATTGDNYGYTF; CDR3 DNA: TGCAGTGCGACGACAGGGGACAACTATGGCTACACCTTC
V gene: TRBV28; clone size: few; J gene: TRBJ2-5; D gene: TRBD2; CDR3 protein: CASLGRASGEETQYF; CDR3 DNA: TGTGCCAGCCTGGGCCGGGCTAGCGGGGAAGAGACCCAGTACTTC
V gene: TRBV25-1; clone size: .; J gene: TRBJ2-7; D gene: TRBD1; CDR3 protein: CASSSSRTGTYEQYF; CDR3 DNA: TGTGCCAGCAGCTCGTCGAGGACAGGGACCTACGAGCAGTACTTC
V gene: TRBV7-9; clone size: .; J gene: TRBJ1-2; D gene: .; CDR3 protein: CASSRTSTNHYGYTF; CDR3 DNA: TGTGCCAGCAGCCGAACAAGCACCAACCACTATGGCTACACCTTC
V gene: TRBV12-3/TRBV12-4; clone size: few; J gene: TRBJ1-1; D gene: .; CDR3 protein: CASTPNRGNTEAFF; CDR3 DNA: TGTGCCAGCACCCCCAACCGAGGGAACACTGAAGCTTTCTTT
V gene: TRBV29-1; clone size: .; J gene: TRBJ2-6; D gene: .; CDR3 protein: CSVGHPSSGANVLTF; CDR3 DNA: TGCAGCGTTGGACATCCTAGCTCTGGGGCCAACGTCCTGACTTTC
V gene: TRBV20-1; clone size: many; J gene: TRBJ2-1; D gene: TRBD2; CDR3 protein: CSASSGGFYNEQFF; CDR3 DNA: TGCAGTGCTAGTAGCGGGGGGTTCTACAATGAGCAGTTCTTC
V gene: TRBV19; clone size: few; J gene: TRBJ1-1; D gene: .; CDR3 protein: CASSLGLGEGTEAFF; CDR3 DNA: TGTGCCAGTAGTTTGGGTTTGGGGGAGGGAACTGAAGCTTTCTTT
V gene: TRBV7-7; clone size: many; J gene: TRBJ1-2; D gene: .; CDR3 protein: CASSHGRPLGVGYGYTF; CDR3 DNA: TGTGCTAGCAGCCACGGAAGACCCTTAGGGGTAGGCTATGGCTACACCTTC
V gene: TRBV6-1; clone size: .; J gene: TRBJ2-6; D gene: .; CDR3 protein: CAASSSGANVLTF; CDR3 DNA: TGTGCCGCAAGTAGCTCTGGGGCCAACGTCCTGACTTTC
V gene: TRBV7-6; clone size: .; J gene: TRBJ2-2; D gene: TRBD1; CDR3 protein: CASRQPGQPTGELFF; CDR3 DNA: TGTGCCAGCAGACAACCGGGACAGCCCACCGGGGAGCTGTTTTTT
V gene: TRBV24-1; clone size: few; J gene: TRBJ1-2; D gene: .; CDR3 protein: CATRAGTANGYTF; CDR3 DNA: TGTGCCACCAGGGCCGGGACTGCCAACGGCTACACCTTC
V gene: TRBV19; clone size: many; J gene: TRBJ2-1; D gene: .; CDR3 protein: CASSVTLSYNEQFF; CDR3 DNA: TGTGCCAGTAGTGTGACTCTCTCCTACAATGAGCAGTTCTTC
V gene: TRBV12-3/TRBV12-4; clone size: .; J gene: TRBJ2-1; D gene: TRBD2; CDR3 protein: CASSFIGLSSGGAKYNEQFF; CDR3 DNA: TGTGCCAGCAGTTTTATAGGGCTTTCTAGCGGGGGGGCCAAGTACAATGAGCAGTTCTTC
V gene: TRBV12-3/TRBV12-4; clone size: many; J gene: TRBJ2-1; D gene: TRBD1; CDR3 protein: CASTPGGQGHEQFF; CDR3 DNA: TGTGCCAGCACCCCCGGGGGACAGGGTCATGAGCAGTTCTTC
V gene: TRBV24-1; clone size: .; J gene: TRBJ2-1; D gene: TRBD2; CDR3 protein: CATSDGLSGGANEQFF; CDR3 DNA: TGTGCCACCAGTGATGGACTTAGCGGGGGGGCCAATGAGCAGTTCTTC
V gene: TRBV27; clone size: .; J gene: TRBJ1-3; D gene: TRBD1; CDR3 protein: CASSPGTASSGNTIYF; CDR3 DNA: TGTGCCAGCAGTCCGGGGACAGCAAGCTCTGGAAACACCATATATTTT
V gene: TRBV5-1; clone size: few; J gene: TRBJ2-1; D gene: TRBD2; CDR3 protein: CASRLLVGLAGYNEQFF; CDR3 DNA: TGCGCCAGCAGGTTGTTGGTGGGACTAGCGGGCTACAATGAGCAGTTCTTC
V gene: TRBV6-1; clone size: .; J gene: TRBJ1-5; D gene: .; CDR3 protein: CASSEALRGKGNQPQHF; CDR3 DNA: TGTGCCAGCAGTGAAGCGCTTCGGGGGAAAGGCAATCAGCCCCAGCATTTT
V gene: TRBV5-1; clone size: few; J gene: TRBJ2-7; D gene: TRBD1; CDR3 protein: CASSFVDRGLYEQYF; CDR3 DNA: TGCGCCAGCAGCTTTGTAGACAGGGGGCTGTACGAGCAGTACTTC
V gene: TRBV7-8; clone size: many; J gene: TRBJ2-1; D gene: TRBD2; CDR3 protein: CASSLASSGGFSSYNEQFF; CDR3 DNA: TGTGCCAGCAGCTTAGCGAGTAGCGGGGGGTTCAGCTCCTACAATGAGCAGTTCTTC
V gene: TRBV4-3; clone size: .; J gene: TRBJ1-2; D gene: TRBD1; CDR3 protein: CASSQGTGPNYGYTF; CDR3 DNA: TGCGCCAGCAGCCAGGGGACAGGGCCGAACTATGGCTACACCTTC
V gene: TRBV6-5; clone size: many; J gene: TRBJ2-5; D gene: TRBD2; CDR3 protein: CASSPGLAGGQTQYF; CDR3 DNA: TGTGCCAGCAGCCCGGGACTAGCGGGGGGGCAGACCCAGTACTTC
V gene: TRBV5-4; clone size: .; J gene: TRBJ2-7; D gene: .; CDR3 protein: CASSLAGDIPARWREQYF; CDR3 DNA: TGTGCCAGCAGCTTGGCTGGGGACATCCCAGCGCGTTGGCGCGAGCAGTACTTC
V gene: TRBV7-8; clone size: few; J gene: TRBJ2-1; D gene: TRBD1; CDR3 protein: CASSYPGQGTAEPPYNEQFF; CDR3 DNA: TGTGCCAGCAGCTACCCCGGTCAGGGGACAGCCGAACCCCCTTACAATGAGCAGTTCTTC
V gene: TRBV20-1; clone size: many; J gene: TRBJ2-1; D gene: TRBD2; CDR3 protein: CSARDRSGGAGEQFF; CDR3 DNA: TGCAGTGCTAGAGATAGAAGCGGGGGGGCCGGTGAGCAGTTCTTC
V gene: TRBV6-2/TRBV6-3; clone size: few; J gene: TRBJ1-2; D gene: TRBD1; CDR3 protein: CASSYLQGITYGYTF; CDR3 DNA: TGTGCCAGCAGTTACCTACAGGGGATCACCTATGGCTACACCTTC